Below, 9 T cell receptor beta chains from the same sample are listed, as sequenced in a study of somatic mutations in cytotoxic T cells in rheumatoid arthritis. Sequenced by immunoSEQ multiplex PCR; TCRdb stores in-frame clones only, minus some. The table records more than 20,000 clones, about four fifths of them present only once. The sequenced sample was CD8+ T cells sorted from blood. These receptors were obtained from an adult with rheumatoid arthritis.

CDR3 sequence reads: CASSLRVRGLYTF. CDR3 bases: TGTGCCAGCAGCTTGAGAGTAAGAGGTCTTTACACCTTC. The V gene is TRBV5-6, the J gene TRBJ1-2, with D unresolved. Trimming shortened V by 1 base and J by 11 bases, and 15 bases separated the two germline ends. Per the germline V gene, CDR1 is SGHDT and CDR2 is YYEEEE. The CDR3 runs 13 residues.

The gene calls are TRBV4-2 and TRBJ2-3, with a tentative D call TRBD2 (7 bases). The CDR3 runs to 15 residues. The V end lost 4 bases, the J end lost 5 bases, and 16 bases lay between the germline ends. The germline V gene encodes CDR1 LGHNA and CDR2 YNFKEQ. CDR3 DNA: TGTGCCAGCAGCCCTGTGGGGGGGCTGGGAGATACGCAGTATTTT. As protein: CASSPVGGLGDTQYF.

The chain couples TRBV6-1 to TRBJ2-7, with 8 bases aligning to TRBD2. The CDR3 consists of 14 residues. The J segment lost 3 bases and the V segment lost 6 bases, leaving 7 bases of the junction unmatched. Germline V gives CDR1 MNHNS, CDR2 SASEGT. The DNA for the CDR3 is TGTGCCAGCAGCGGGAGGGGGGTTGGCTACGAGCAGTACTTC. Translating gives CASSGRGVGYEQYF.

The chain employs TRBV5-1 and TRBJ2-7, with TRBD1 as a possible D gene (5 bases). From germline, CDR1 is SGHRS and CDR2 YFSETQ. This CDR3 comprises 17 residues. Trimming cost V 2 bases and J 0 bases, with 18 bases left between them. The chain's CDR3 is CASSFLYDSPHSYEQYF. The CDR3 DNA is TGCGCCAGCAGCTTCCTCTACGACAGCCCTCACTCCTACGAGCAGTACTTC.

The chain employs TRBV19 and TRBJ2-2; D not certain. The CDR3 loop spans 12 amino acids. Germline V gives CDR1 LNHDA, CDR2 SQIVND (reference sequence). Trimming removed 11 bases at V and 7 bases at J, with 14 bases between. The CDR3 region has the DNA TGTGCCTCAGAGGAAACTAACGGGGAGCTGTTTTTT. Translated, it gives CASEETNGELFF.

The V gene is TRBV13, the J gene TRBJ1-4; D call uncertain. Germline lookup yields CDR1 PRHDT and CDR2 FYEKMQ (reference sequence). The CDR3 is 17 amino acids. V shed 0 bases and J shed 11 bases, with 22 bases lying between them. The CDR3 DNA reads TGTGCCAGCAGCTTAGGGGGCAGCTTCGTTGCTCCGTTTAAACTGTTTTTT. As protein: CASSLGGSFVAPFKLFF.

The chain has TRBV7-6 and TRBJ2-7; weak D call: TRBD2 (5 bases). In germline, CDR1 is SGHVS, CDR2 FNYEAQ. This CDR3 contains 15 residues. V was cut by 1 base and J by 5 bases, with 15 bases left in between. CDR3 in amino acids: CASSLEVRRIDEQYF. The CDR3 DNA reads TGTGCCAGCAGCTTAGAGGTACGGAGGATCGACGAGCAGTACTTC. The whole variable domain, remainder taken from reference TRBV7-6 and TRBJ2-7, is GAGVSQSPRYKVTKRGQDVALRCDPISGHVSLYWYRQALGQGPEFLTYFNYEAQQDKSGLPNDRFSAERPEGSISTLTIQRTEQRDSAMYRCASSLEVRRIDEQYFGPGTRLTVT.

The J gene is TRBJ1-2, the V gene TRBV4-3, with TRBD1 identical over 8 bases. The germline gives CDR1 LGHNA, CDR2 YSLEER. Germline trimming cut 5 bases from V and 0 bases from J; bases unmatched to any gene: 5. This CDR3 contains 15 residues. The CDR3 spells CASSKRDRSNYGYTF. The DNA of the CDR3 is TGCGCCAGCAGCAAGCGGGACAGGTCTAACTATGGCTACACCTTC.

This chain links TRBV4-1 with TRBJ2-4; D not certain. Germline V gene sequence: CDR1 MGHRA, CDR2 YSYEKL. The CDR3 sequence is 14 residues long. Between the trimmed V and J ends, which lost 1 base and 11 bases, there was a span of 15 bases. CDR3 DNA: TGCGCCAGCAGCCAAGCATACCCGGGTTCTCTTCAGTACTTC. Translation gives CASSQAYPGSLQYF.